This T cell receptor beta chain came from a study of prognosis after radiotherapy for stage I lung cancer. Amplification of TCR beta CDR3 from genomic DNA used two-round multiplex PCR. Primers were specific to each TRBV and TRBJ gene in first-round PCR. Via MiXCR, TCRdb re-called the multiplex PCR reads, giving one row per CDR3 protein. The sample has some 14,000 distinct CDR3 sequences, more than 35% seen once. Germline V gene data show CDR1 as SGHTA and CDR2 as FQGTGA. The CDR3 loop spans 13 amino acids. Comments on this clonotype: Germline is not matched at one junction end, which may reflect a read error.

The TCR comes from a donor over 45 with non-small cell lung cancer. The rearrangement joins TRBV7-3 to TRBJ2-1; D not resolved. The material was PBMCs, obtained before or after stereotactic body radiation therapy (not recorded which). In nucleotides, the CDR3 is TGTGCCGGCAGCCAGCCACCGTGGTATGAGCAGTTCTTC. Its translation: CAGSQPPWYEQFF.